Following are 10 T cell receptor beta chains from one sample sequenced in a study of cytomegalovirus exposure and HLA in healthy donors. PCR primers comprised 60 Vbeta and 13 Jbeta primers. Repertoires were generated with immunoSEQ multiplex PCR, while TCRdb's copy carries only in-frame clones and drops some. This sample contains 70,000 or so clones. The specimen sequenced was PBMCs. The receptors stem from a boy aged 5-17 years in good health and CMV-seronegative.

The V and J genes are TRBV19 and TRBJ1-5; TRBD1 agrees at 8 bases. V was clipped by 4 bases and J by 3 bases; unmatched bases: 8. This CDR3 is built from 16 residues. Germline lookup yields CDR1 LNHDA and CDR2 SQIVND (reference sequence). The CDR3 region has the DNA TGTGCCAGTAGTAACCCTGACAGGGGCAACAATCAGCCCCAGCATTTT. Its protein is CASSNPDRGNNQPQHF.

The chain has TRBV19 and TRBJ1-2; a weak D match, TRBD1 (5 bases). The V end lost 6 bases, the J end lost 4 bases, and 9 bases lay between the germline ends. The CDR3 has 12 amino acids. CDR1 LNHDA and CDR2 SQIVND come from the germline V gene (reference sequence). CDR3 DNA sequence: TGTGCCAGTAGCGACAGATTCTATGGCTACACCTTC. This codes for CASSDRFYGYTF.

The chain combines TRBV19 with TRBJ2-7, with 10 bases matching TRBD2. The CDR3 consists of 14 residues. Germline trimming cut 2 bases from V and 3 bases from J; bases unmatched to any gene: 1. Germline CDR1 reads LNHDA; CDR2 reads SQIVND (reference sequence). Here the CDR3 reads CASSILAGDYEQYF. For the CDR3, the DNA is TGTGCCAGTAGTATACTAGCGGGAGACTACGAGCAGTACTTC.

The chain employs TRBV5-8 and TRBJ1-4, with 9 nucleotides matching TRBD1. The germline gives CDR1 SGHTS, CDR2 YDEGEE. Trimming removed 4 bases from V and 0 bases from J; junction bases left unmatched: 4. This CDR3 spans 16 amino acids. CDR3 DNA sequence: TGTGCCAGCAGCCCGGGACAGGGTGCAACTAATGAAAAACTGTTTTTT. It is translated as CASSPGQGATNEKLFF.

The genes are TRBV18 and TRBJ2-2, with 7 bases identical to TRBD1. The V and J ends lost 5 bases and 3 bases, in that order; junction bases with no gene match: 6. Germline V gene sequence: CDR1 KGHSH, CDR2 LQKENI. The CDR3 consists of 15 residues. CDR3 amino acids: CASSSPGQYTGELFF. CDR3 nucleotides: TGTGCCAGCTCATCCCCGGGACAGTACACCGGGGAGCTGTTTTTT.

This chain joins TRBV14 and TRBJ1-1; TRBD1 matches 12 bases. After removal of 1 base from V and 7 bases from J, the junction contained 10 bases not matched to a gene. CDR3 size: 17 residues. Germline V gene data show CDR1 as SGHDN and CDR2 as FVKESK. The CDR3 nucleotides are TGTGCCAGCAGCCAAGGCACCGGGACAGGGGGCTTAGATGAAGCTTTCTTT. Its protein is CASSQGTGTGGLDEAFF.

This chain links TRBV18 with TRBJ2-1, with 9 bases fitting TRBD1. Germline CDR1 is KGHSH and CDR2 is LQKENI. The CDR3 has 16 residues. V shed 0 bases and J 4 bases; nucleotides not matched to a gene: 4. The CDR3 here is CASSPPGQGVYNEQFF. DNA for the CDR3: TGTGCCAGCTCACCACCGGGACAGGGAGTTTACAATGAGCAGTTCTTC.

The chain carries TRBV6-5 and TRBJ1-2; 7 bases map to TRBD1. The CDR3 runs 15 residues. CDR1 and CDR2 (germline): MNHEY, SVGAGI. Trimming removed 4 bases from V and 4 bases from J; junction bases left unmatched: 9. The CDR3 region is CASSSSTGYGYGYTF. In DNA form, the CDR3 reads TGTGCCAGCAGTTCCTCGACAGGGTACGGCTATGGCTACACCTTC.

This chain uses TRBV30 with TRBJ1-2, with TRBD1 matching 7 bases. CDR1 GTSNPN and CDR2 SVGIG come from the germline V gene (reference sequence). Trimming took 4 bases from V and 8 from J; bases not matched to a gene: 16. The CDR3 sequence is 15 residues long. The chain's CDR3 is CAWNRDSVSGVGYTF. CDR3 nucleotides: TGTGCCTGGAATAGGGACAGCGTGTCGGGCGTCGGCTACACCTTC.

The chain combines TRBV30 with TRBJ2-1; 9 bases line up with TRBD1. The junction had 7 bases not matched to a gene; V was cut back by 1 base and J by 6 bases. This CDR3 spans 15 amino acids. In germline, CDR1 is GTSNPN, CDR2 SVGIG (reference sequence). The CDR3 bases are TGTGCCTGGAGTGCCCCACAGGGGGCAAGCAATGAGCAGTTCTTC. It codes for CAWSAPQGASNEQFF.